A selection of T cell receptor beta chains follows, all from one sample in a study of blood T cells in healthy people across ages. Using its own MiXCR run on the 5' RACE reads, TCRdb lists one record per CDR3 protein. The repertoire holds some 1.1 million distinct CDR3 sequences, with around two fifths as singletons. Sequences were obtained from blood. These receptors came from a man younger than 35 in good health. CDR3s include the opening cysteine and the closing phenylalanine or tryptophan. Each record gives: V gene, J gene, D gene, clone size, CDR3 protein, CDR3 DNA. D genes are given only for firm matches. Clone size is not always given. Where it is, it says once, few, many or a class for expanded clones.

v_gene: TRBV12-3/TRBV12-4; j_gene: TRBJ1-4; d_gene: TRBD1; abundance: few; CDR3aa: CASSPGDSLNEKLFF; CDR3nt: TGTGCCAGCAGCCCGGGGGACAGCCTAAATGAAAAACTGTTTTTT
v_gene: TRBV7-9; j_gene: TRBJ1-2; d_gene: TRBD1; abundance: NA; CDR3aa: CASSSTGTGYGYTF; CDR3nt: TGTGCCAGCAGCTCTACCGGGACAGGCTATGGCTACACCTTC
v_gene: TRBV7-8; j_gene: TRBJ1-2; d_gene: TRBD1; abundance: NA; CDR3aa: CASSLRLARGRDGYTF; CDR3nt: TGTGCCAGCAGCTTAAGATTAGCCAGGGGGCGGGATGGCTACACCTTC
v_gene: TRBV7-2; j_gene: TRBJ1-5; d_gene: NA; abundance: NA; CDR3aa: CASTRSAQSNQPQHF; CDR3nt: TGTGCCAGCACCAGAAGTGCACAAAGCAATCAGCCCCAGCATTTT
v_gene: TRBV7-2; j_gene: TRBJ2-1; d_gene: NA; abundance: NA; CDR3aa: CASSLEGARSSYNEQFF; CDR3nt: TGTGCCAGCAGCTTAGAAGGGGCCAGGAGCTCCTACAATGAGCAGTTCTTC
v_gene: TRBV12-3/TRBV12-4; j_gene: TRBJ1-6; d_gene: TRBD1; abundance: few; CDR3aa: CASSAGTGNSPLHF; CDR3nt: TGTGCCAGCAGCGCCGGGACAGGGAATTCACCCCTCCACTTT
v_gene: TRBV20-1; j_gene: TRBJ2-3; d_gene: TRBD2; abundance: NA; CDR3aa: CSARSSGLATDTRYF; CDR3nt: TGCAGTGCTAGAAGCTCCGGACTAGCAACAGATACGCGGTATTTT
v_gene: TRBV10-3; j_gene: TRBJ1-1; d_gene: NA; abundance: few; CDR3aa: CAIKADTNTEAFF; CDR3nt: TGTGCCATCAAAGCAGATACGAACACTGAAGCTTTCTTT
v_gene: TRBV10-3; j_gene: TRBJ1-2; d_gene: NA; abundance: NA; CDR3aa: CAISGDGGDYGYTF; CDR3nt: TGTGCCATCAGTGGAGACGGAGGAGATTATGGCTACACCTTC
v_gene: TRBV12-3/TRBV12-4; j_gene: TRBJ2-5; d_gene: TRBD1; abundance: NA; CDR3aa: CASRQGIETQYF; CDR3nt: TGTGCCAGCAGACAGGGGATAGAGACCCAGTACTTC
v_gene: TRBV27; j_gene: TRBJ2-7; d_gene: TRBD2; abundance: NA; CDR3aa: CASSLSRSGVSSYEQYF; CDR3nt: TGTGCCAGCAGTTTATCGAGAAGCGGGGTTAGCTCCTACGAGCAGTACTTC
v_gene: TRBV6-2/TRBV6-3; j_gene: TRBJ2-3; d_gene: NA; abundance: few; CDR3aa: CASTPGTTTDTQYF; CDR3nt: TGTGCCAGCACCCCCGGGACAACCACAGATACGCAGTATTTT
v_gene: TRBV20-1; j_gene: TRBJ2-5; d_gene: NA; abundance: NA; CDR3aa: CSATPEETQYF; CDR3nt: TGCAGTGCCACCCCCGAAGAGACCCAGTACTTC
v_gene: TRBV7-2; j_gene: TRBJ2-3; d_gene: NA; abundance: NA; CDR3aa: CASSPLSSTDTQYF; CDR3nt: TGTGCCAGCAGCCCGTTATCTAGCACAGATACGCAGTATTTT
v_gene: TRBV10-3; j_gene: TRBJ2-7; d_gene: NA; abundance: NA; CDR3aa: CATGRLSYEQYF; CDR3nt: TGTGCCACTGGACGCCTCTCCTACGAGCAGTACTTC
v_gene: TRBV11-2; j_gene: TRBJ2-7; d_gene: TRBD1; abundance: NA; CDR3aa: CASRLPGQGSYEQYF; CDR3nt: TGTGCCAGCAGACTACCGGGACAGGGGTCCTACGAGCAGTACTTC
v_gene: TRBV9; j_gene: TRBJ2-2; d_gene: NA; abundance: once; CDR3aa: CASSVGGAFTGELFF; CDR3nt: TGTGCCAGCAGCGTAGGGGGGGCCTTCACCGGGGAGCTGTTTTTT
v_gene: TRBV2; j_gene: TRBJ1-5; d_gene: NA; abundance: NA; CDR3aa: CASRPIWGNQPQHF; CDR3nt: TGTGCCAGCAGGCCAATTTGGGGGAATCAGCCCCAGCATTTT
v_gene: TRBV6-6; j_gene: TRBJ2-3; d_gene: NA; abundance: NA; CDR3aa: CASSYSSRVRTDTQYF; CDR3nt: TGTGCCAGCAGTTACTCATCCAGGGTGAGGACAGATACGCAGTATTTT
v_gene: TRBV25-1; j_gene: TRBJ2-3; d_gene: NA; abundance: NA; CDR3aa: CASSEFTGPRGAKSTDTQYF; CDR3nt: TGTGCCAGCAGTGAATTCACGGGACCCAGAGGAGCGAAGAGCACAGATACGCAGTATTTT
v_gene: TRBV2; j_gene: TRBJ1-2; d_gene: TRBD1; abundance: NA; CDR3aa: CAATGVNSYTF; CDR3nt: TGTGCCGCCACAGGGGTCAATAGCTACACCTTC
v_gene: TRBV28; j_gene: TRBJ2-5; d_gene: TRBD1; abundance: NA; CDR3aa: CASSSVDRGEETQYF; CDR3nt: TGTGCCAGCAGTTCCGTCGACAGGGGGGAAGAGACCCAGTACTTC
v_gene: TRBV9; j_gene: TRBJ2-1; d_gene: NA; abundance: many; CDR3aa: CASSVEGGSYNEQFF; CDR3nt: TGTGCCAGCAGCGTAGAAGGGGGCTCCTACAATGAGCAGTTCTTC
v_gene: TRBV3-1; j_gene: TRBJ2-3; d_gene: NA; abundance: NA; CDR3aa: CASSQGNRVKDTQYF; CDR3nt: TGTGCCAGCAGCCAAGGGAACAGGGTTAAAGATACGCAGTATTTT
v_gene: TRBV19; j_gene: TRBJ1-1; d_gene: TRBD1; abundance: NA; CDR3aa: CASSIEGAEGEAFF; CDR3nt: TGTGCCAGTAGTATCGAGGGGGCGGAGGGTGAAGCTTTCTTT
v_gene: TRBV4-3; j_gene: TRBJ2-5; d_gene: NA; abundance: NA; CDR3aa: CASSQGRDSPETQYF; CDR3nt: TGCGCCAGCAGCCAAGGAAGGGATAGCCCTGAGACCCAGTACTTC
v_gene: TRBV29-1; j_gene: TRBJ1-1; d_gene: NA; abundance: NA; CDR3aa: CSATEGNTEAFF; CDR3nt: TGCAGCGCTACTGAAGGGAACACTGAAGCTTTCTTT
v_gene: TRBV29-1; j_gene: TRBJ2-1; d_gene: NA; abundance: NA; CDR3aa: CSVDLFRDHQETQFF; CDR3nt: TGCAGCGTTGATTTGTTCAGGGATCACCAAGAGACCCAGTTCTTC
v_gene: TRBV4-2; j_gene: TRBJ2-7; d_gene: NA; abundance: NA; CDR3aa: CASSQGLGGLEQYF; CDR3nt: TGTGCCAGCAGCCAAGGACTAGGGGGCCTCGAGCAGTACTTC
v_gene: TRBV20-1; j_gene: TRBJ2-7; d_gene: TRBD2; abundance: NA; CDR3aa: CSARVQRGLPDEQYF; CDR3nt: TGCAGTGCTAGGGTCCAGCGGGGGCTCCCCGACGAGCAGTACTTC
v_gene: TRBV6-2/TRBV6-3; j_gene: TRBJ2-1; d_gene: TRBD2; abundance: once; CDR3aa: CASKGRDSYNEQFF; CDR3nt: TGTGCCAGCAAGGGGAGGGACTCCTACAATGAGCAGTTCTTC
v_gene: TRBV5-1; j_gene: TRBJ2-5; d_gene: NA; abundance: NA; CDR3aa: CASSLGLGTDEQYF; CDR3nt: TGCGCCAGCAGTTTGGGTCTAGGGACCGATGAGCAGTACTTC
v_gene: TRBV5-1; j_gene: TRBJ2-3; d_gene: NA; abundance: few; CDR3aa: CASSNRAAVDTDTQYF; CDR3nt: TGCGCCAGCAGTAACCGGGCCGCCGTAGACACAGATACGCAGTATTTT
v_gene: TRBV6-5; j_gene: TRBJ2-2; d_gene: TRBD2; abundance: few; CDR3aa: CASSYPPERGGELFF; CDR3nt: TGTGCCAGCAGTTACCCCCCAGAGCGGGGCGGGGAGCTGTTTTTT
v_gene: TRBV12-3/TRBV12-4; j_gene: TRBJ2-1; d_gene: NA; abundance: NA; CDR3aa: CASSLGRALGNEQFF; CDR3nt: TGTGCCAGCAGTTTAGGAAGGGCTCTGGGAAATGAGCAGTTCTTC
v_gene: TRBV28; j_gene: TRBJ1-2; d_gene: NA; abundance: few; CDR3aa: CASSLQYGYTF; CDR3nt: TGTGCCAGCAGTTTACAATATGGCTACACCTTC
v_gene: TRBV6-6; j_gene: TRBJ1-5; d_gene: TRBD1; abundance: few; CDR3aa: CASRGQGLQPQHF; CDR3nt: TGTGCCAGCAGGGGACAGGGGCTTCAGCCCCAGCATTTT
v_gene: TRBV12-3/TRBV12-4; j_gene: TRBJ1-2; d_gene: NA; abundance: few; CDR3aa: CASSLGYSGYTF; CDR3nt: TGTGCCAGCAGTTTAGGGTACTCCGGCTACACCTTC